The 2 T cell receptor beta chains presented below share a single source sample, sequenced in a study of tumor-infiltrating lymphocytes in primary liver carcinoma. The investigators made TCR beta cDNA from approximately 0.5 ug total RNA, using a constant-region primer. It was through three nested multiplex PCR rounds of slightly modified ARM-PCR that TCR beta libraries arose. The study ran its first two PCR rounds for roughly 11 cycles each, using TRBV1-TRBV30 forward primers and a C-beta reverse primer. TCRdb re-called the multiplex PCR reads through MiXCR, storing one row per CDR3 protein. The data contain 100,000 or so distinct CDR3 sequences, roughly 80% of them seen just once; the ten biggest clones take up under 25%. Unsorted bulk tissue, roughly 19-33 mg of it, served as the source for co-extraction of RNA and DNA. The specimen was liver tumor tissue from sampling region 3. Subset indicated: tumor region T3, left-lateral pole. These receptors all stem from a man aged 35 to 55 with primary liver carcinoma and hepatitis B virus infection.

By its share, this clonotype is medium-sized. CDR3 in amino acids: CSVEFPAAQETQYF. CDR3 in DNA: TGCAGCGTTGAATTCCCAGCCGCCCAAGAGACCCAGTACTTC. This chain links TRBV29-1 with TRBJ2-5; no firm D call. The germline CDR1 and CDR2 sequences are SQVTM and ANQGSEA. V lost 2 bases and J lost 1, with 11 bases in between. The length of the CDR3 is 14 residues.

This clonotype was seen only once. The CDR3 carries no conserved terminal phenylalanine or tryptophan, so it likely arises from a read error. The chain links TRBV6-6 to TRBJ2-1; D remains ambiguous. The V end lost 8 bases, the J end lost 8 bases, and 10 bases lay between the germline ends. The germline V gene has CDR1 MNHNY and CDR2 SVGAGI (reference sequence). The CDR3 is 11 residues long. The CDR3 protein is CASSSQDEQFL. The CDR3 DNA is TGTGCCAGCTCGAGTCAGGATGAGCAGTTCTTA.